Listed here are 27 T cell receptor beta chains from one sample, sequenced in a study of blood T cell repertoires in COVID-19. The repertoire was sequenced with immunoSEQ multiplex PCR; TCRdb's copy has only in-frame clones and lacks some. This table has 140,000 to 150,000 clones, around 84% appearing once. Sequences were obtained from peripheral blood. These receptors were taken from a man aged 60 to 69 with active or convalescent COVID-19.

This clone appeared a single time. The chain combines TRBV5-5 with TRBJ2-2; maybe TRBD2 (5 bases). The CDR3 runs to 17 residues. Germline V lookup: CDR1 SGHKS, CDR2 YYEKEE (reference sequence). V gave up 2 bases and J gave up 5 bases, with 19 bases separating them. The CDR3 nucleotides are TGTGCCAGCAGCTTACAACAAGGACTGTTTGAAACCGGGGAGCTGTTTTTT. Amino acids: CASSLQQGLFETGELFF.

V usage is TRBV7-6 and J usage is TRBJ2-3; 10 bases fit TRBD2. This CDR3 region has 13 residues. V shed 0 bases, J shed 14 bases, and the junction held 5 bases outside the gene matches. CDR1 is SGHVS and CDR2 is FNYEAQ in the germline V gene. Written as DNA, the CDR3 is TGTGCCAGCAGCTTAGCGGGTAGCGGGGGGAGGTATTTT. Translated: CASSLAGSGGRYF. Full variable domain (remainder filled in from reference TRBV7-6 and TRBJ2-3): GAGVSQSPRYKVTKRGQDVALRCDPISGHVSLYWYRQALGQGPEFLTYFNYEAQQDKSGLPNDRFSAERPEGSISTLTIQRTEQRDSAMYRCASSLAGSGGRYFGPGTRLTVL.

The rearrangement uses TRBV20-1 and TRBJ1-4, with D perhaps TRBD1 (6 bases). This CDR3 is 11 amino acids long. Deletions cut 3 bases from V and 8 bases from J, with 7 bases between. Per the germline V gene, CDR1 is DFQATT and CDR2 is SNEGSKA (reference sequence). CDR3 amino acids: CSASQGEKLFF. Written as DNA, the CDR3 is TGCAGTGCTAGCCAGGGGGAAAAACTGTTTTTT.

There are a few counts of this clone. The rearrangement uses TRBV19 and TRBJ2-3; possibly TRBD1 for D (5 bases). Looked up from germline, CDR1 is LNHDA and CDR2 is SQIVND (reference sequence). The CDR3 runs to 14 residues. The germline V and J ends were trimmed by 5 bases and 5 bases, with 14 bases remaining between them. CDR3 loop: CASSVTAARDTQYF. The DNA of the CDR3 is TGTGCCAGTAGTGTGACAGCCGCCCGAGATACGCAGTATTTT.

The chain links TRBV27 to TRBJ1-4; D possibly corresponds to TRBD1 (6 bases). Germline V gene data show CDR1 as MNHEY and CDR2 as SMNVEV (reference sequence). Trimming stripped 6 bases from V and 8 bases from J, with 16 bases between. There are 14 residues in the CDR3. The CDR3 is CASRVTGIVEKLFF. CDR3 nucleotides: TGTGCCAGCAGGGTCACAGGGATAGTCGAAAAACTGTTTTTT.

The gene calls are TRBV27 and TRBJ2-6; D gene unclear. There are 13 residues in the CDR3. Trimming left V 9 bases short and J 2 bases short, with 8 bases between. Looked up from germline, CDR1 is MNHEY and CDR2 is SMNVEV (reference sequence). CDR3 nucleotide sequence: TGTGCCAGAACGACTCCTGGGGCCAACGTCCTGACTTTC. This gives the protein CARTTPGANVLTF.

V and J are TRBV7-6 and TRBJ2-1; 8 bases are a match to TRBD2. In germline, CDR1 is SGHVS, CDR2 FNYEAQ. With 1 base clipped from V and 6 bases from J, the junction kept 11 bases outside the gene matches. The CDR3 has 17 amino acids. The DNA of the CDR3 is TGTGCCAGCAGCTTAGAAATCTTCGGGGGGGGGATCAATGAGCAGTTCTTC. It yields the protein CASSLEIFGGGINEQFF.

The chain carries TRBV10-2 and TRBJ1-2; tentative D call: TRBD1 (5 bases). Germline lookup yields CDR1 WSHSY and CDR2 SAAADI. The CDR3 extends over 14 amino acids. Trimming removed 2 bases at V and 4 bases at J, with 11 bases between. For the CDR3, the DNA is TGCGCCAGCAGTGAGGGAAGGGGACTCTATGGCTACACCTTC. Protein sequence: CASSEGRGLYGYTF.

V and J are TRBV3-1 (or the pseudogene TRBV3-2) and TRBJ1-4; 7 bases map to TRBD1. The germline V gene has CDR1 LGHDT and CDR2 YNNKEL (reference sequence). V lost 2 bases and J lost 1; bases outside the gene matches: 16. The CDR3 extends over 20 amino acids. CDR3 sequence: CASSQPLDRVPLGTNEKLFF. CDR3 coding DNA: TGTGCCAGCAGCCAACCTCTCGACAGGGTACCCTTAGGAACTAATGAAAAACTGTTTTTT.

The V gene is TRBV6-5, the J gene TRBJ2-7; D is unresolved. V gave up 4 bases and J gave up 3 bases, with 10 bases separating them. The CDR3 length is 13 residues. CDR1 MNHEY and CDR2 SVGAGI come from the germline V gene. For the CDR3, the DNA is TGTGCCAGCAGTTCCAGGCGCAACTACGAGCAGTACTTC. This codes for CASSSRRNYEQYF.

CDR3 DNA: TGCGCCAGCAGCTTGGACTGGGGGCGCCCCGGAAACATTCAGTACTTC. Translating it yields CASSLDWGRPGNIQYF. The rearrangement joins TRBV5-1 to TRBJ2-4; possible D gene TRBD1, 6 bases. Germline CDR1 is SGHRS and CDR2 is YFSETQ. The CDR3 spans 16 residues. The ends were cut back, 0 bases at V and 6 bases at J, with 16 bases in the middle.

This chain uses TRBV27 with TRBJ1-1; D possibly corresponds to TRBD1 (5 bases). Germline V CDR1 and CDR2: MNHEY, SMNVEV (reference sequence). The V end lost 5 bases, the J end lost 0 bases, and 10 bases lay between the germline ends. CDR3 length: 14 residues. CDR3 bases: TGTGCCAGCAGTCAGGGACTTATGAACACTGAAGCTTTCTTT. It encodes CASSQGLMNTEAFF.

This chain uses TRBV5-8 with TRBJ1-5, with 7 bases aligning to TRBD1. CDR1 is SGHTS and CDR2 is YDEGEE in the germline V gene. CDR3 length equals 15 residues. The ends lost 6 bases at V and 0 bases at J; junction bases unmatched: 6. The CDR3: CASTLDRASNQPQHF. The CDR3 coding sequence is TGTGCCAGCACCCTTGACAGGGCTAGCAATCAGCCCCAGCATTTT.

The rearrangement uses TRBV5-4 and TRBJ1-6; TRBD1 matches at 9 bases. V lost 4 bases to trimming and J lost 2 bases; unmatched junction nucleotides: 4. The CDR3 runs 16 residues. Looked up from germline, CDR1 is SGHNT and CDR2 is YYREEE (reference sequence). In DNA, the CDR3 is TGTGCCAGCAGCCAGGACAGGGGCCCCTATAATTCACCCCTCCACTTT. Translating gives CASSQDRGPYNSPLHF.

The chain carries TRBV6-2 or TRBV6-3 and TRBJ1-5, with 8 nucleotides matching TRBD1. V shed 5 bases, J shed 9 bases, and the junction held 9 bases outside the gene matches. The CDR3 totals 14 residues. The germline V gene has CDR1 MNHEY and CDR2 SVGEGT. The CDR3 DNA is TGTGCCAGCAGTCCCTGGACAGGGACGGTGCCCCAGCATTTT. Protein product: CASSPWTGTVPQHF.

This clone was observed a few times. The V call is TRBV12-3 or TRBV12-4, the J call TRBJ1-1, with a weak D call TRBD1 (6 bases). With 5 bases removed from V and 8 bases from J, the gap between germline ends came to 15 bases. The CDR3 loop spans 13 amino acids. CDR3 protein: CASSPTGFPEAFF. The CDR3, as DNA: TGTGCCAGCAGTCCCACAGGGTTTCCCGAAGCTTTCTTT.

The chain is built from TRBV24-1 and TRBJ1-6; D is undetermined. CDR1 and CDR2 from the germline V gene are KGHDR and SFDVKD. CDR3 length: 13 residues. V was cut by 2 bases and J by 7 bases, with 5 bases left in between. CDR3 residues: CATSDSRNSPLHF. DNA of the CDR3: TGTGCCACCAGTGATTCGAGGAATTCACCCCTCCACTTT.

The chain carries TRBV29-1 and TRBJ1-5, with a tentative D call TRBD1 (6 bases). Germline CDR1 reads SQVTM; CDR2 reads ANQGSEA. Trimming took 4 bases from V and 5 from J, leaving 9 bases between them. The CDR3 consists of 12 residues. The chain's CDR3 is CSVGQVDQPQHF. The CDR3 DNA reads TGCAGCGTTGGACAGGTTGATCAGCCCCAGCATTTT.

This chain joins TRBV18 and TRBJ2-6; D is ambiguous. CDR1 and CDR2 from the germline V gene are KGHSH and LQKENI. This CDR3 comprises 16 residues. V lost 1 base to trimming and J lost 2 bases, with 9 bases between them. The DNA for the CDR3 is TGTGCCAGCTCACCACTCGCGATTACTGGGGCCAACGTCCTGACTTTC. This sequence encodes CASSPLAITGANVLTF.

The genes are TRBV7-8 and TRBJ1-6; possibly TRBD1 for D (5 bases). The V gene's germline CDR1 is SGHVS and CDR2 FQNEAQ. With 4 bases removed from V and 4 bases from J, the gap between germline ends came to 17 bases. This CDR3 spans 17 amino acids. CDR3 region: CASSSLGGDGYNSPLHF. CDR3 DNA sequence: TGTGCCAGCAGCTCCTTAGGAGGGGACGGGTATAATTCACCCCTCCACTTT.

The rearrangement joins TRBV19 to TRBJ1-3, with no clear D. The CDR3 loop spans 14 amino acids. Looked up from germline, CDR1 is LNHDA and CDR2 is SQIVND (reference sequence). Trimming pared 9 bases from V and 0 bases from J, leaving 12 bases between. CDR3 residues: CASQKQSSGNTIYF. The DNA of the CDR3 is TGTGCCAGCCAAAAACAAAGCTCTGGAAACACCATATATTTT.

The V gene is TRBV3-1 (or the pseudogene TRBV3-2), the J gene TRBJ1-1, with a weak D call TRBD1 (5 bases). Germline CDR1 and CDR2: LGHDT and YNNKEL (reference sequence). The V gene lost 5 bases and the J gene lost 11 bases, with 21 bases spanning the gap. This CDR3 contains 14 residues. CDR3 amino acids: CASSEYRDPGGAFF. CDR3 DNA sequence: TGTGCCAGCAGCGAATACCGGGACCCCGGAGGGGCTTTCTTT.

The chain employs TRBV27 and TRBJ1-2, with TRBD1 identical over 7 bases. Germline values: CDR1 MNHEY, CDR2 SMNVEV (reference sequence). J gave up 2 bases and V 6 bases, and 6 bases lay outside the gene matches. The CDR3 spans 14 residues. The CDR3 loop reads CASRKQGINYGYTF. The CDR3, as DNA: TGTGCCAGCAGGAAACAGGGGATCAACTATGGCTACACCTTC.

CDR3 DNA sequence: TGCGCCAGCAGCCAAGAGGGCAGAATGAACACTGAAGCTTTCTTT. Amino acid sequence: CASSQEGRMNTEAFF. The chain combines TRBV4-3 with TRBJ1-1; D ambiguous. The CDR3 spans 15 residues. In germline, CDR1 is LGHNA, CDR2 YSLEER. V was pared by 0 bases and J by 0 bases, with 8 bases between.

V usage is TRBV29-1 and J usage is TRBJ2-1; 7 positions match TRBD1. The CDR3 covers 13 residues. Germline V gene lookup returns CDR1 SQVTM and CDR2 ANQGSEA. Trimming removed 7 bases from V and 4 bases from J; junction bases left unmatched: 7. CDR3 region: CSAGTESYNEQFF. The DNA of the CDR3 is TGCAGCGCGGGGACAGAGTCTTACAATGAGCAGTTCTTC.

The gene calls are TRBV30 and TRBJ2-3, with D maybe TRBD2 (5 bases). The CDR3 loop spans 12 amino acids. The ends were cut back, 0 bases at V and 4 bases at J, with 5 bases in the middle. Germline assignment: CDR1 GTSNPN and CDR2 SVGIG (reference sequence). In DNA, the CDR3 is TGTGCCTGGAGTGTTAGCGCAGATACGCAGTATTTT. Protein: CAWSVSADTQYF.

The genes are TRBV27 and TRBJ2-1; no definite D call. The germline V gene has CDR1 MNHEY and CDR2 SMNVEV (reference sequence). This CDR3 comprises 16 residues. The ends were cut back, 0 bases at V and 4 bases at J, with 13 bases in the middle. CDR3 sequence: CASSLSPNFFYNEQFF. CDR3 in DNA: TGTGCCAGCAGTTTATCCCCGAACTTCTTTTACAATGAGCAGTTCTTC.